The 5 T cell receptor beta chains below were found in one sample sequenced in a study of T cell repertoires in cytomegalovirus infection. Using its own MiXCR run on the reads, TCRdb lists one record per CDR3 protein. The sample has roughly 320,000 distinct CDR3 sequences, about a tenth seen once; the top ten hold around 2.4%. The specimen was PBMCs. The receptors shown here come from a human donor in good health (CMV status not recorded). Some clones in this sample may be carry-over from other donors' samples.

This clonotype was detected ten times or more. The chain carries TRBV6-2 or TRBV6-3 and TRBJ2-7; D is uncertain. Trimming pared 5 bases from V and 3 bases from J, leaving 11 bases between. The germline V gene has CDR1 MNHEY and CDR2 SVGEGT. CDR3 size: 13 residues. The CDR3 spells CASSGMFYYEQYV. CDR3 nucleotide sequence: TGTGCCAGCAGTGGGATGTTTTACTACGAGCAGTACGTC.

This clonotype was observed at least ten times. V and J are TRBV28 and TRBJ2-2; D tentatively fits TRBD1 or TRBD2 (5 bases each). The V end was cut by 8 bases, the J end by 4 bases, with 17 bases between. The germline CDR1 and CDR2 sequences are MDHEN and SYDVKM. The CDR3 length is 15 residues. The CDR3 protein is CASSALRGPTGELFF. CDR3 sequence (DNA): TGTGCCAGCTCCGCGCTCCGGGGACCCACCGGGGAGCTGTTTTTT.

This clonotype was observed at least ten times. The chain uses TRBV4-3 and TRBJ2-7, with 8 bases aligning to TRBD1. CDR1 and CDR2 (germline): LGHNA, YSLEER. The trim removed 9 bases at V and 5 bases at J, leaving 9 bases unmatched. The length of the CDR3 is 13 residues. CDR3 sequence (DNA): TGCGCCAGGGGCGACAGGGGTGTCCACGAGCAGTACGTC. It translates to CARGDRGVHEQYV.

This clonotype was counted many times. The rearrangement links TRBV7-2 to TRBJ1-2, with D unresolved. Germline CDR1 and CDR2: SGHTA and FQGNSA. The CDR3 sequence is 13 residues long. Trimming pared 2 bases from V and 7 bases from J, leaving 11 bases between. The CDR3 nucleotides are TGTGCCAGCAGCTTATTTATGAGGGCTGGCTACACCTTC. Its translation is CASSLFMRAGYTF. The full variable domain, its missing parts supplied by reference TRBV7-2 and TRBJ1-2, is GAGVSQSPSNKVTEKGKDVELRCDPISGHTALYWYRQSLGQGLEFLIYFQGNSAPDKSGLPSDRFSAERTGGSVSTLTIQRTQQEDSAVYLCASSLFMRAGYTFGSGTRLTVV.

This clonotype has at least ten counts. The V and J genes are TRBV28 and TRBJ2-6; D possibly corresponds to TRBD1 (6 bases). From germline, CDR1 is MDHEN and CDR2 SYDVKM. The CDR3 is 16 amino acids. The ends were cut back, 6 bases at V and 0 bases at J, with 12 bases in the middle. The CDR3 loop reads CASSRTGLSGANVLTF. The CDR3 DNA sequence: TGTGCCAGCAGCCGCACAGGGCTCTCTGGGGCCAACGTCCTGACTTTC.